One sample yielded the 26 T cell receptor beta chains listed below, sequenced in a study of blood T cell repertoires in COVID-19. TCRdb's copy holds only in-frame clones and misses some; the assay was immunoSEQ multiplex PCR. This table has 150,000 to 200,000 clones, about four fifths appearing once. The sequencing input was peripheral blood. The receptors originated from a man aged 65 to 85 with active or convalescent COVID-19.

The chain has TRBV12-1 and TRBJ2-7; the listed D gene, TRBD2, was not tested against the DNA. TRBV12-1 is a listed pseudogene. This CDR3 is built from 15 residues. Here the CDR3 reads CASTSGLADLYEQYF. DNA of the CDR3: TGTGCCAGCACTTCGGGACTAGCGGACCTCTACGAGCAGTACTTC.

The V and J genes are TRBV7-2 and TRBJ1-5, with TRBD1 matching 7 bases. V trimming: 3 bases; J trimming: 9 bases; junction bases outside the gene matches: 5. The CDR3 contains 13 residues. Germline loops: CDR1 SGHTA, CDR2 FQGNSA. In nucleotides, the CDR3 is TGTGCCAGCAGCTTGATGAGGGGGCGGCCCCAGCATTTT. It yields the protein CASSLMRGRPQHF.

The chain carries TRBV5-4 and TRBJ2-5; TRBD1 is a possible D gene (6 bases). Germline V gene sequence: CDR1 SGHNT, CDR2 YYREEE (reference sequence). The CDR3 runs to 14 residues. V dropped 4 bases and J dropped 2 bases, with 12 bases sitting between them. For the CDR3, the DNA is TGTGCCAGCAGCCTACCCGGACAGCAAGAGACCCAGTACTTC. Translating gives CASSLPGQQETQYF.

V is TRBV5-1 and J is TRBJ2-1, with 9 positions matching TRBD1. V dropped 4 bases and J dropped 4; count of bases not matched to a gene: 9. In germline, CDR1 is SGHRS, CDR2 YFSETQ. The CDR3 is made up of 16 amino acids. CDR3 sequence: CASSRNGQGSYNEQFF. The CDR3 coding sequence is TGCGCCAGCAGCCGAAATGGACAGGGGTCATACAATGAGCAGTTCTTC.

The chain carries TRBV30 and TRBJ2-5; 8 bases map to TRBD2. V trimming: 7 bases; J trimming: 2 bases; junction bases outside the gene matches: 6. Per the germline V gene, CDR1 is GTSNPN and CDR2 is SVGIG (reference sequence). The CDR3 consists of 13 residues. DNA of the CDR3: TGTGCCTCCCACCGGGAGGGGCAAGAGACCCAGTACTTC. Protein: CASHREGQETQYF.

The chain is built from TRBV30 and TRBJ2-5; D perhaps matches TRBD2 (6 bases). V was pared by 2 bases and J by 0 bases, with 16 bases between. Germline-derived CDR1 and CDR2 are GTSNPN and SVGIG (reference sequence). CDR3 length equals 16 residues. CDR3 DNA sequence: TGTGCCTGGAGTCCCATGGGGGGTAGCGACCAAGAGACCCAGTACTTC. Translation: CAWSPMGGSDQETQYF.

The CDR3 DNA follows: TGCGCCAGCAGATACTACTACAGGGGGAGAAAAGAGACCCAGTACTTC. Protein: CASRYYYRGRKETQYF. This chain uses TRBV5-1 with TRBJ2-5, with 8 bases fitting TRBD1. Germline CDR1 reads SGHRS; CDR2 reads YFSETQ. The CDR3 runs 16 residues. With 5 bases clipped from V and 3 bases from J, the junction kept 12 bases outside the gene matches.

The chain employs TRBV19 and TRBJ2-7, with D maybe TRBD2 (5 bases). V was cut by 8 bases and J by 1 base, with 12 bases left in between. The CDR3 is 13 residues long. Germline CDR1 reads LNHDA; CDR2 reads SQIVND (reference sequence). CDR3 sequence: CASGVQRSYEQYF. CDR3 DNA sequence: TGTGCCAGTGGTGTACAGCGGTCCTACGAGCAGTACTTC.

The V gene is TRBV5-8, the J gene TRBJ2-3, with D possibly TRBD1 on 5 matching bases. V shed 0 bases and J shed 0 bases, with 8 bases lying between them. This CDR3 is 15 amino acids long. CDR1 and CDR2 from the germline V gene are SGHTS and YDEGEE. CDR3 region: CASSLGQLSTDTQYF. As DNA, the CDR3 is TGTGCCAGCAGCTTGGGACAGCTTAGCACAGATACGCAGTATTTT. Complete variable domain (other parts from reference TRBV5-8 and TRBJ2-3): EAGVTQSPTHLIKTRGQQATLRCSPISGHTSVYWYQQALGLGLQFLLWYDEGEERNRGNFPPRFSGRQFPNYSSELNVNALELEDSALYLCASSLGQLSTDTQYFGPGTRLTVL.

This sequence joins TRBV19 and TRBJ2-3, with 9 bases matching TRBD2. CDR3 size: 16 residues. CDR1 is LNHDA, CDR2 SQIVND, per germline (reference sequence). Trimming at V came to 0 bases and at J to 6 bases, leaving 7 bases not matched to a gene. CDR3 nucleotides: TGTGCCAGTAGTATAGATTTGCGGGGGGGCCGGGATACGCAGTATTTT. It specifies CASSIDLRGGRDTQYF.

The chain couples TRBV19 to TRBJ1-1; D gene unclear. Germline CDR1 reads LNHDA; CDR2 reads SQIVND (reference sequence). Trimming stripped 5 bases from V and 4 bases from J, with 20 bases between. This CDR3 has 16 residues. CDR3: CASSWGARAGTTEAFF. The CDR3 nucleotides read TGTGCCAGTAGTTGGGGAGCCCGGGCAGGTACCACTGAAGCTTTCTTT.

The chain uses TRBV7-2 and TRBJ1-5; TRBD1 aligns across 10 bases. Trimming cost V 3 bases and J 6 bases; bases outside gene matches: 8. Germline assignment: CDR1 SGHTA and CDR2 FQGNSA. The CDR3 is 16 amino acids. The CDR3 nucleotides read TGTGCCAGCAGCTTCTTTACGGGACAGGGGCGTCAGCCCCAGCATTTT. Protein product: CASSFFTGQGRQPQHF.

J is TRBJ2-2 and V is TRBV5-1; possible D gene TRBD1, 5 bases. V lost 5 bases to trimming and J lost 0 bases, with 11 bases between them. Germline V gives CDR1 SGHRS, CDR2 YFSETQ. The CDR3 covers 15 residues. The CDR3 spells CASRWGNPNTGELFF. DNA for the CDR3: TGCGCCAGCAGGTGGGGCAACCCGAACACCGGGGAGCTGTTTTTT.

This clone came up once. V and J are TRBV7-9 and TRBJ2-7; TRBD1 agrees at 8 bases. In germline, CDR1 is SEHNR, CDR2 FQNEAQ (reference sequence). This CDR3 comprises 14 residues. The V gene end was trimmed by 5 bases and the J gene end by 3 bases; junction bases not matched to a gene: 6. The CDR3 loop is CASSRTDRGYEQYF. In DNA form, the CDR3 reads TGTGCCAGCAGCCGGACCGACAGGGGCTACGAGCAGTACTTC.

This chain connects TRBV5-6 to TRBJ2-1; TRBD2 matches at 7 bases. This CDR3 is 15 amino acids long. The J segment lost 6 bases and the V segment lost 0 bases, leaving 6 bases of the junction unmatched. From germline, CDR1 is SGHDT and CDR2 YYEEEE. CDR3 loop: CASSLVIGLVNEQFF. The CDR3 region has the DNA TGTGCCAGCAGCTTGGTTATCGGACTAGTCAATGAGCAGTTCTTC. Filled out from reference TRBV5-6 and TRBJ2-1, the complete variable domain reads DAGVTQSPTHLIKTRGQQVTLRCSPKSGHDTVSWYQQALGQGPQFIFQYYEEEERQRGNFPDRFSGHQFPNYSSELNVNALLLGDSALYLCASSLVIGLVNEQFFGPGTRLTVL.

The chain is built from TRBV6-5 and TRBJ1-2, with 9 bases fitting TRBD1. The CDR3 runs 14 residues. V lost 6 bases and J lost 4; bases outside the gene matches: 6. Germline assignment: CDR1 MNHEY and CDR2 SVGAGI. Written as DNA, the CDR3 is TGTGCCAGCAGCGAGGACAGGGGCATCTATGGCTACACCTTC. It encodes CASSEDRGIYGYTF.

This clone was seen only once. The CDR3 region is CASSPPGTATNTGELFF. The CDR3 nucleotides read TGTGCCAGCTCACCACCTGGGACAGCTACGAACACCGGGGAGCTGTTTTTT. V is TRBV18 and J is TRBJ2-2; the match to TRBD1 covers 7 bases. Trimming at V came to 0 bases and at J to 0 bases, leaving 4 bases not matched to a gene. The CDR3 contains 17 residues. Germline V gene lookup returns CDR1 KGHSH and CDR2 LQKENI.

Note on this clone: Given the absence of the conserved phenylalanine or tryptophan at the CDR3 end, a read error is likely. The DNA is omitted, as the CDR3 cannot be located on it reliably, and the CDR3 follows TCRdb's listing. The J gene is TRBJ1-6, the V gene TRBV6-1. The CDR3 is 12 amino acids in total, end residues counted. The germline V gene has CDR1 MNHNS and CDR2 SASEGT. CDR3 in amino acids: CASSEGEFEWSY.

CDR3 amino acids: CASSLNRAVDYGYTF. CDR3 DNA: TGCGCCAGCAGCCTAAACAGGGCGGTCGACTATGGCTACACCTTC. This sequence joins TRBV4-3 and TRBJ1-2, with TRBD1 as a possible D gene (6 bases). Trimming left V 4 bases short and J 3 bases short, with 15 bases between. Germline values: CDR1 LGHNA, CDR2 YSLEER. The CDR3 has 15 amino acids.

This rearrangement joins TRBV7-9 to TRBJ1-1; TRBD1 aligns across 9 bases. The germline V gene has CDR1 SEHNR and CDR2 FQNEAQ (reference sequence). The trim removed 5 bases at V and 9 bases at J, leaving 13 bases unmatched. CDR3 length: 15 residues. The CDR3 is CASSPPDRGTLQAFF. For the CDR3, the DNA is TGTGCCAGCAGCCCTCCGGACAGGGGAACACTTCAAGCTTTCTTT.

The chain couples TRBV5-8 to TRBJ2-1, with 9 bases fitting TRBD1. The CDR3 spans 15 residues. Germline loops: CDR1 SGHTS, CDR2 YDEGEE. Trimming removed 0 bases from V and 3 bases from J; junction bases left unmatched: 1. The CDR3 protein is CASSLGQGGYNEQFF. Written as DNA, the CDR3 is TGTGCCAGCAGCTTGGGACAGGGGGGCTACAATGAGCAGTTCTTC.

The gene calls are TRBV27 and TRBJ2-1; D unclear. The germline V gene has CDR1 MNHEY and CDR2 SMNVEV (reference sequence). The V end was cut by 5 bases, the J end by 2 bases, with 13 bases between. The CDR3 length is 15 residues. CDR3 protein: CASSPQNLPYNEQFF. CDR3 sequence (DNA): TGTGCCAGCAGTCCCCAGAATCTTCCCTACAATGAGCAGTTCTTC.

Comments on this clone: Different DNA sequences within this sample yield the same CDR3. The chain recombines TRBV4-2 with TRBJ2-5, with TRBD2 identical over 13 bases. The V gene end was trimmed by 1 base and the J gene end by 2 bases; junction bases not matched to a gene: 1. Germline V CDR1 and CDR2: LGHNA, YNFKEQ. CDR3 length: 16 residues. The CDR3 region is CASSQGLAGGQETQYF. The CDR3, as DNA: TGTGCCAGCAGCCAAGGACTAGCGGGGGGTCAAGAGACCCAGTACTTC.

This chain uses TRBV3-1 (or the pseudogene TRBV3-2) with TRBJ2-1; D is ambiguous. The V end lost 1 base, the J end lost 4 bases, and 5 bases lay between the germline ends. The CDR3 runs to 13 residues. The germline V gene encodes CDR1 LGHDT and CDR2 YNNKEL (reference sequence). DNA of the CDR3: TGTGCCAGCAGCCAAGTCACATACAATGAGCAGTTCTTC. This gives the protein CASSQVTYNEQFF.

V is TRBV14 and J is TRBJ1-1; perhaps TRBD1 as D (5 bases). This CDR3 has 22 amino acids. CDR1 and CDR2 (germline): SGHDN, FVKESK. Trimming left V 3 bases short and J 0 bases short, with 32 bases between. The DNA of the CDR3 is TGTGCCAGCAGCCAGCTAGGTTGGGGAACAGGCACCTTATCCCTCATGAACACTGAAGCTTTCTTT. The encoded protein is CASSQLGWGTGTLSLMNTEAFF.

The chain recombines TRBV6-2 or TRBV6-3 with TRBJ2-1; 9 bases are a match to TRBD1. The CDR3 consists of 15 residues. The germline CDR1 and CDR2 sequences are MNHEY and SVGEGT. Unmatched junction bases numbered 9, after V lost 4 bases and J lost 8 bases. As DNA, the CDR3 is TGTGCCAGCAGTTGGTCGACAGGGGGGAAGGATGAGCAGTTCTTC. Translated: CASSWSTGGKDEQFF.